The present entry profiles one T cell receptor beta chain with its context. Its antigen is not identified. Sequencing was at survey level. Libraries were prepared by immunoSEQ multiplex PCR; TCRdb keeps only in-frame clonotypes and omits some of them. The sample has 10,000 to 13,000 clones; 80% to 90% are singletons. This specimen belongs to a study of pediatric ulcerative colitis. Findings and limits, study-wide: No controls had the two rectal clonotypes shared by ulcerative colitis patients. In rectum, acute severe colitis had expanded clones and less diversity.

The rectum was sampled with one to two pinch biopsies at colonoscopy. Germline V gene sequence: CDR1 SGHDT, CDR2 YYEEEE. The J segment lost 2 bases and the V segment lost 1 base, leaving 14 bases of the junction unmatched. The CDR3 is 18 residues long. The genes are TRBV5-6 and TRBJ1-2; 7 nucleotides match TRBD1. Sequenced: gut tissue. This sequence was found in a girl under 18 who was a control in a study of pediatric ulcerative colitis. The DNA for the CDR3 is TGTGCCAGCAGCTTGTCCGCGACAGGGTCAGGACGAAACTATGGCTACACCTTC. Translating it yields CASSLSATGSGRNYGYTF.